The clone carrying this T cell receptor beta chain showed up many times. What was amplified from RNA transcripts were TCR beta CDR3 regions. The TCR CDR3 first-round RT-PCR relied on the HTBI primer set. In TCRdb, the multiplex PCR reads were re-called with MiXCR into one record per CDR3 protein. The data contain around 300,000 distinct CDR3 sequences, about 14% of them seen just once; the ten biggest clones take up 7.8%. This specimen comes from a study of T cells in Graves' hyperthyroidism and ophthalmopathy. With 3 bases removed from V and 6 bases from J, the gap between germline ends came to 11 bases. CDR3 length: 14 residues.

This sequence was found in a woman in her 30s with Graves' hyperthyroidism that later progressed to Graves' ophthalmopathy. The J gene is TRBJ2-2, the V gene TRBV12-3 or TRBV12-4; D is perhaps TRBD2 (7 bases). Sequencing was performed on blood. CDR3 region: CASSLGGAPGELFF. CDR3 sequence (DNA): TGTGCCAGCAGTTTGGGGGGGGCGCCCGGGGAGCTGTTTTTT.